This T cell receptor (beta chain) was recorded in a study of blood T cell repertoires in COVID-19. In the authors' methods: Amplifying reference gene primers gave estimates of nucleated cell counts. Measured with immunoSEQ multiplex PCR; TCRdb has only the in-frame clones, and not every one. V, J and clone size derive from that table, while D and trimming were established from the DNA sequence. The table shows hundreds of thousands of clones, with approximately 85% occurring only once. Germline CDR1 and CDR2: SGHDT and YYEEEE. There are 14 residues in the CDR3. After removal of 2 bases from V and 2 bases from J, the junction contained 3 bases not matched to a gene.

The specimen sequenced was peripheral blood. This receptor was taken from a man in his fifties with active or convalescent COVID-19. The chain is built from TRBV5-6 and TRBJ2-7, with 8 bases lining up with TRBD1. The CDR3, as DNA: TGTGCCAGCAGCTTCTGGGACAGGACCTACGAGCAGTACTTC. It is translated as CASSFWDRTYEQYF.